This is a list of T cell receptor beta chains from one sample in a study of control samples from healthy donors and cancer patients. The repertoire was sequenced with immunoSEQ multiplex PCR; TCRdb's copy has only in-frame clones and lacks some. This sample has 90,000 to 100,000 clones, with around 80% found just once. Material for sequencing was blood. The source is a man between 60 and 75 years old in good health. The CDR3 runs from the conserved cysteine through the conserved F or W. Each record gives: clone size, D gene, J gene, V gene, CDR3 protein, CDR3 DNA. A D gene is named only where the DNA matches it firmly. Only part of the rows carry a size: once, few, many, or a class if the clone is expanded.

>-|TRBD1|TRBJ1-4|TRBV28
CASSPETGSVDEKLFF
TGTGCCAGCAGTCCCGAGACAGGGAGCGTTGATGAAAAACTGTTTTTT
>-|-|TRBJ2-2|TRBV2
CASHRTPNTGELFF
TGTGCCAGTCACCGAACCCCAAACACCGGGGAGCTGTTTTTT
>-|-|TRBJ1-4|TRBV2
CASSQTPATNEKLFF
TGTGCCAGCAGCCAAACACCTGCAACTAATGAAAAACTGTTTTTT
>-|-|TRBJ2-7|TRBV24-1
CATSDSAAQDVHEQYF
TGTGCCACCAGTGATTCTGCCGCGCAAGACGTCCACGAGCAGTACTTC
>-|TRBD2|TRBJ2-5|TRBV27
CASSSLPGTSGGARQETQYF
TGTGCCAGCAGTTCCCTCCCCGGGACTAGCGGGGGGGCACGACAAGAGACCCAGTACTTC
>-|TRBD1|TRBJ1-2|TRBV9
CASSARDRGGYTF
TGTGCCAGCAGCGCCCGGGACAGAGGCGGCTACACCTTC
>once|-|TRBJ2-2|TRBV6-4
CASSYRAGGELFF
TGTGCCAGCAGCTACCGTGCTGGCGGGGAGCTGTTTTTT
>few|TRBD1|TRBJ2-1|TRBV7-6
CASSLTGGYYNEQFF
TGTGCCAGCAGCTTAACAGGGGGCTACTACAATGAGCAGTTCTTC
>-|TRBD1|TRBJ2-7|TRBV19
CASTPDRGEREQYF
TGTGCCAGTACCCCGGACAGGGGAGAACGCGAGCAGTACTTC
>-|-|TRBJ2-3|TRBV5-6
CASSLAGGTQYF
TGTGCCAGCAGCTTGGCCGGAGGTACGCAGTATTTT
>-|-|TRBJ1-6|TRBV9
CASSVEGGHNSPLHF
TGTGCCAGCAGCGTAGAAGGGGGGCATAATTCACCCCTCCACTTT
>-|-|TRBJ1-5|TRBV6-4
CASSETHSNQPQHF
TGTGCCAGCAGTGAAACACATAGCAATCAGCCCCAGCATTTT
>-|TRBD1|TRBJ1-1|TRBV15
CATSPLRGQANTEAFF
TGTGCCACCAGCCCCCTGAGGGGGCAGGCGAACACTGAAGCTTTCTTT
>-|-|TRBJ2-5|TRBV7-2
CASSLPGVATQYF
TGTGCCAGCAGCTTACCAGGGGTTGCGACCCAGTACTTC
>-|-|TRBJ1-3|TRBV6-5
CASRYTTLSGNTIYF
TGTGCCAGCAGGTATACGACCCTCTCTGGAAACACCATATATTTT
>-|-|TRBJ2-4|TRBV7-8
CASSLVDRIQYF
TGTGCCAGCAGCTTGGTCGACCGGATTCAGTACTTC
>-|TRBD1|TRBJ2-7|TRBV15
CATSDRTGDLPYEQYF
TGTGCCACCAGCGACCGGACAGGGGACCTTCCCTACGAGCAGTACTTC
>few|-|TRBJ1-5|TRBV6-6
CASRGLSVGLKPQHF
TGTGCCAGCAGGGGCCTTTCGGTAGGTTTGAAGCCCCAGCATTTT
>-|-|TRBJ1-1|TRBV7-9
CASSSSPMNTEAFF
TGTGCCAGCAGCTCCAGCCCAATGAACACTGAAGCTTTCTTT
>-|-|TRBJ2-7|TRBV13
CASSRANRDYEQYF
TGTGCCAGCAGCCGAGCAAACCGGGACTACGAGCAGTACTTC
>-|-|TRBJ2-7|TRBV5-4
CASSSVAGQNLEQYF
TGTGCCAGCAGCTCGGTGGCAGGGCAAAACCTCGAGCAGTACTTC
>once|-|TRBJ1-4|TRBV30
CAWRLSTGSHEKLFF
TGTGCCTGGAGGCTGAGTACAGGGTCCCACGAAAAACTGTTTTTT
>-|-|TRBJ1-5|TRBV6-8
CASSTKTDTVFSPRAAQPQHF
TGTGCCAGCAGTACAAAAACGGACACCGTGTTTTCACCGCGGGCGGCTCAGCCCCAGCATTTT
>-|TRBD2|TRBJ2-5|TRBV30
CAWSTPSGQETQYF
TGTGCCTGGAGTACCCCTAGCGGACAAGAGACCCAGTACTTC
>-|TRBD1|TRBJ1-2|TRBV9
CASSVEIGGSYGYTF
TGTGCCAGCAGCGTAGAGATAGGGGGCAGCTATGGCTACACCTTC
>-|-|TRBJ1-5|TRBV6-5
CASRRTENQPQHF
TGTGCCAGCAGGCGGACCGAGAATCAGCCCCAGCATTTT
>-|-|TRBJ2-7|TRBV6-2/TRBV6-3
CASSPRRGSYEQYF
TGTGCCAGCAGTCCGAGACGAGGCTCCTACGAGCAGTACTTC